The clone carrying this T cell receptor beta chain was seen a few times. Sample time point: persistent/refractory GD, antithyroid drugs over 5 years with positive TRAb. The authors made the TCR library using RNA they extracted from PBMCs. CDR3-region Arm-PCR and iRepertoire HTBI primers produced the TCR beta libraries. In TCRdb, the multiplex PCR reads were re-called with MiXCR into one record per CDR3 protein. Of about 660,000 distinct CDR3 sequences detected, around 32% appear once; the ten largest clones hold roughly 46%. Between the trimmed V and J ends, which lost 0 bases and 3 bases, there was a span of 11 bases. There are 15 residues in the CDR3. CDR1 and CDR2 (germline): LNHNV, YYDKDF (reference sequence). The sample belongs to a study of regulatory T cells in long-lasting Graves disease. Overall study context: Graves' disease counted as persistent after over 5 years of antithyroid drugs with positive TSH receptor antibodies.

The sequence derives from a female donor with Graves disease. The sequences come from peripheral blood mononuclear cells (PBMCs), collected when the disease was refractory, from a patient treated with antithyroid drugs. The gene calls are TRBV15 and TRBJ2-5; D may be TRBD2 (6 bases). The CDR3 spells CATSREGSGKETQYF. The CDR3 DNA sequence: TGTGCCACCAGCAGAGAGGGTAGCGGAAAAGAGACCCAGTACTTC.